This TCR beta chain is drawn from a study of Ad26.COV2.S vaccination and SARS-CoV-2 variants. The study, taken as a whole, reports: Reportedly, spike-specific CD8+ and CD4+ T cell responses achieved substantial breadth once vaccination had taken place.

Treatment reported: around 19 received Ad26.COV2.S at low or high dose, single or two shots; roughly five received placebo; per-sample allocation not given. Each sample was drawn 63 days after the first injection (of vaccine or placebo). The sample came from a Boston adult aged 18-55 years. Here immunoSEQ multiplex PCR was the method, and the copy in TCRdb shows in-frame clones only, minus some. The sample shows around 320,000 clones, about 86% of them seen only once. Note on this clone: Its antigen is unknown.

The CDR3 runs to 16 residues. Germline-derived CDR1 and CDR2 are SGHRS and YFSETQ. Trimming took off 5 bases at V and 9 bases at J, with 24 bases between the two ends. The sequences come from peripheral blood, collected in a trial of Ad26.COV2.S vaccine versus placebo. The V call is TRBV5-1, the J call TRBJ2-1; D perhaps matches TRBD2 (5 bases). The sequence was obtained from a person between 18 and 65 years old who received the Ad26.COV2.S COVID-19 vaccine or a placebo. CDR3 amino acids: CASRWAGSLPRGEQFF. In DNA form, the CDR3 reads TGCGCCAGCAGGTGGGCGGGCAGTCTCCCCCGGGGTGAGCAGTTCTTC.